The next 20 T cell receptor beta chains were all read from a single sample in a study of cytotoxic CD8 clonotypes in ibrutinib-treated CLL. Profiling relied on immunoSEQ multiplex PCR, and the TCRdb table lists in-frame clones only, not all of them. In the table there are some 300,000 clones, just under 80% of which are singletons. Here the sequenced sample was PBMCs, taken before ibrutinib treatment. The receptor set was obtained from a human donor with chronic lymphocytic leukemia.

Written as DNA, the CDR3 is TGTGCCACAAGGACAGTTCTCTCGGACACTGAAGCTTTCTTT. It is translated as CATRTVLSDTEAFF. The chain recombines TRBV7-9 with TRBJ1-1, with a possible D match to TRBD1 (6 bases). CDR3 length equals 14 residues. The V gene's germline CDR1 is SEHNR and CDR2 FQNEAQ (reference sequence). V was cut by 10 bases and J by 3 bases, with 18 bases left in between.

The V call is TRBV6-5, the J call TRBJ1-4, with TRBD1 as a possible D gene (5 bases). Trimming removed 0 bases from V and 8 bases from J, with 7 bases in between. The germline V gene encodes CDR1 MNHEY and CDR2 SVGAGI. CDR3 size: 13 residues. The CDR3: CASSYSEGEKLFF. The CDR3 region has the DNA TGTGCCAGCAGTTACTCCGAGGGGGAAAAACTGTTTTTT.

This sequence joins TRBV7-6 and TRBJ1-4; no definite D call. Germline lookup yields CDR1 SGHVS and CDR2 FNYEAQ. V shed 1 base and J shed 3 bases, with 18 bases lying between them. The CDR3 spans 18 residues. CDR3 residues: CASSLDSPEGPSNEKLFF. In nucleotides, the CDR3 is TGTGCCAGCAGCTTAGATTCCCCGGAAGGGCCGTCTAATGAAAAACTGTTTTTT.

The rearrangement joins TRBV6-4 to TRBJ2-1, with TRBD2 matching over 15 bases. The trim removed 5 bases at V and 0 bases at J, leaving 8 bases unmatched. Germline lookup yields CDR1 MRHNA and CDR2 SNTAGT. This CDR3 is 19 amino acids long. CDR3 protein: CASSPLGTSGRSSYNEQFF. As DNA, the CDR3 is TGTGCCAGCAGTCCCTTAGGGACTAGCGGGAGGAGCTCCTACAATGAGCAGTTCTTC.

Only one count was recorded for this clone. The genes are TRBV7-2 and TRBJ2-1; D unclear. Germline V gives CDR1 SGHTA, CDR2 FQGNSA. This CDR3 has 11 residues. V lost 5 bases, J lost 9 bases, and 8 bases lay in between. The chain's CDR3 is CASSPRFEQFF. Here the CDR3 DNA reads TGTGCCAGCAGCCCCCGGTTTGAGCAGTTCTTC.

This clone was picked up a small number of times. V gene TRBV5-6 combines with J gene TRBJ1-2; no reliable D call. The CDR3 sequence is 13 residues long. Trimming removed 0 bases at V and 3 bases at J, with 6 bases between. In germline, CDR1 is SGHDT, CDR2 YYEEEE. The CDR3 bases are TGTGCCAGCAGCTTGGCGGGTGACTATGGCTACACCTTC. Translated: CASSLAGDYGYTF.

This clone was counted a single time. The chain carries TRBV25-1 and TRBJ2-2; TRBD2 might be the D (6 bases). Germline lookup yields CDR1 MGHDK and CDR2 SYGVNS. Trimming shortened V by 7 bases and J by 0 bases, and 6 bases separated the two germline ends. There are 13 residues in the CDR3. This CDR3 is CASTSANTGELFF. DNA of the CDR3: TGTGCCAGCACTAGCGCGAACACCGGGGAGCTGTTTTTT.

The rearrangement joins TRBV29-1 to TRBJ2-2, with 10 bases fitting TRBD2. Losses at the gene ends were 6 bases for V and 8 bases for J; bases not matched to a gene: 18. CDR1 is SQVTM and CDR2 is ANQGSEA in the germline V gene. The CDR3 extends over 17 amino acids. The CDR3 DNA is TGCAGCGTGAAGAAGACAAGGACTAGCGGTTCCGAGGGGGAGCTGTTTTTT. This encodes CSVKKTRTSGSEGELFF.

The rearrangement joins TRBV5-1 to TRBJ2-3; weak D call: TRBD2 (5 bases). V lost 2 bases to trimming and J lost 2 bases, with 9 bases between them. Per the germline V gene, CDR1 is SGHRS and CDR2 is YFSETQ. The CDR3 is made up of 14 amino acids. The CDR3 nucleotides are TGCGCCAGCAGCTTTCGGAGGCCCACAGATACGCAGTATTTT. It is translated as CASSFRRPTDTQYF.

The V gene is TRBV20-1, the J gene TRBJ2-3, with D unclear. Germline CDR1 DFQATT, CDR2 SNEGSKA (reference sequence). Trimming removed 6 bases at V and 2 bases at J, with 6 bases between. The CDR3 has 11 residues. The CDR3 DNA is TGCAGTGCAAGACTCACAGATACGCAGTATTTT. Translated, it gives CSARLTDTQYF.

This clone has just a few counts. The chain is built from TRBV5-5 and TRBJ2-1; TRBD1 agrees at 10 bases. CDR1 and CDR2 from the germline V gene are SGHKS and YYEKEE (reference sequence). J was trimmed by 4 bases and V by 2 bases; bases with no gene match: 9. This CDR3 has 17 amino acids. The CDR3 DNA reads TGTGCCAGCAGCTTCATCCTGTCGGGACAGGGGTACAATGAGCAGTTCTTC. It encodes CASSFILSGQGYNEQFF.

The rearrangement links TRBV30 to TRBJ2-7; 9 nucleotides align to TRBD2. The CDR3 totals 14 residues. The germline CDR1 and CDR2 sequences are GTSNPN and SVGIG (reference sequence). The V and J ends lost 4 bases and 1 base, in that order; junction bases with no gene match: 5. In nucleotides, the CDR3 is TGTGCCTGGACTAGCGGGATGGGTTCCTACGAGCAGTACTTC. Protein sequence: CAWTSGMGSYEQYF.

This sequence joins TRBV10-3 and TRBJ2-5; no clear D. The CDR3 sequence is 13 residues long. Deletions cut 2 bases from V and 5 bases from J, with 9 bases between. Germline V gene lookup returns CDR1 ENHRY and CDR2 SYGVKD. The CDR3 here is CAISEDQRETQYF. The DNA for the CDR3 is TGTGCCATCAGTGAGGACCAACGGGAGACCCAGTACTTC.

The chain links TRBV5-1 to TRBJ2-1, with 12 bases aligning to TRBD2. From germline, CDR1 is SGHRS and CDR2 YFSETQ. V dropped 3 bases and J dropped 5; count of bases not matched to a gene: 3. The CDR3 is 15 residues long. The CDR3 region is CASSWTSGNHNEQFF. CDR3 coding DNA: TGCGCCAGCAGCTGGACTAGCGGGAATCACAATGAGCAGTTCTTC.

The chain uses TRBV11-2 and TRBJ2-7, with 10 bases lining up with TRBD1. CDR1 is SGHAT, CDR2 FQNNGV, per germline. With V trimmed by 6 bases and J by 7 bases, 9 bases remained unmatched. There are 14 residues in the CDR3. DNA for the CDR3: TGTGCCAGCAGATCCGGGACAGGGGCGAGGGAGCAGTACTTC. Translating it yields CASRSGTGAREQYF. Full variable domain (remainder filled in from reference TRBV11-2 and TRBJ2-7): EAGVAQSPRYKIIEKRQSVAFWCNPISGHATLYWYQQILGQGPKLLIQFQNNGVVDDSQLPKDRFSAERLKGVDSTLKIQPAKLEDSAVYLCASRSGTGAREQYFGPGTRLTVT.

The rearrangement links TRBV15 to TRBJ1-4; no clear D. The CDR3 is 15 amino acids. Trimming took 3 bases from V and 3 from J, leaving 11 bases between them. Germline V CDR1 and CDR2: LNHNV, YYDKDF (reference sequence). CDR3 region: CATSSPQMANEKLFF. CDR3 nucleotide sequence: TGTGCCACCAGCAGCCCCCAGATGGCTAATGAAAAACTGTTTTTT.

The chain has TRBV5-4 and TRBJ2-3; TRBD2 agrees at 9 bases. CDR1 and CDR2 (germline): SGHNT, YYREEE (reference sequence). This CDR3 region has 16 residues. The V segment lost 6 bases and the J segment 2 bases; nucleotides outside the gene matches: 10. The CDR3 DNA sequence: TGTGCCAGCACCAATGCGGCTAGCGGGACCACAGATACGCAGTATTTT. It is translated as CASTNAASGTTDTQYF.

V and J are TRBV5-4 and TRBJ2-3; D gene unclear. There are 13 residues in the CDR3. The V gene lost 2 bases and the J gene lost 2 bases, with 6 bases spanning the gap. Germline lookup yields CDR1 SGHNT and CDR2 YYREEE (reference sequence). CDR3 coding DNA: TGTGCCAGCAGCTTCGCCGTCACAGATACGCAGTATTTT. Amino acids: CASSFAVTDTQYF.

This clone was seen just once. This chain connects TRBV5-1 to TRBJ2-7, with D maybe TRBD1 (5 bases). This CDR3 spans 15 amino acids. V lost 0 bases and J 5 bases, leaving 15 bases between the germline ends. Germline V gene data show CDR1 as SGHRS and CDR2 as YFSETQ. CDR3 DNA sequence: TGCGCCAGCAGCTTGGCCATCAGGGCAGTGAACGAGCAGTACTTC. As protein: CASSLAIRAVNEQYF.

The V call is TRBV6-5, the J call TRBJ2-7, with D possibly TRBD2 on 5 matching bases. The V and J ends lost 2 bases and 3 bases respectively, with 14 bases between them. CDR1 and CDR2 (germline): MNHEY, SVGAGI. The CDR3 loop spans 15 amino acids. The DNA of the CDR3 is TGTGCCAGCAGTTACGTAGGCTCCGGGGACTACGAGCAGTACTTC. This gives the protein CASSYVGSGDYEQYF.